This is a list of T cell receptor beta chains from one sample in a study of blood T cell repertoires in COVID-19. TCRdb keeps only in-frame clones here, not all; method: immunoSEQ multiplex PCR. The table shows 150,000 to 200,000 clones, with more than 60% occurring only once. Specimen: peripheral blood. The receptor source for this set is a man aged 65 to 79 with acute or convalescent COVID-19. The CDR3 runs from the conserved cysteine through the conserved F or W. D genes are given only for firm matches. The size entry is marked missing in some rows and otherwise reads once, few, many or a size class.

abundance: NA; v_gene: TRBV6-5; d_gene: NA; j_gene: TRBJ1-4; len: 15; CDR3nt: TGTGCCAGCACCCCTTTCAGGTCAATTAATGAAAAACTGTTTTTT; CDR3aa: CASTPFRSINEKLFF
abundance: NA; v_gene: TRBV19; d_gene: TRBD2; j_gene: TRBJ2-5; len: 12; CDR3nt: TGTGCCAGTACTAGCGGGATGGAGACCCAGTACTTC; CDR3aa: CASTSGMETQYF
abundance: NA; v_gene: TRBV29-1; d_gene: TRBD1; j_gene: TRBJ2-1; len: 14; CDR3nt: TGCAGCGTACAGGGGGCTAGCGACTACAATGAGCAGTTCTTC; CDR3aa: CSVQGASDYNEQFF
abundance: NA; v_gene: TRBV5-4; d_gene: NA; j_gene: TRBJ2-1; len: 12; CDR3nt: TGTGCCAGCAGTCCCGGGGGAGGTGAGCAGTTCTTC; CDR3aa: CASSPGGGEQFF
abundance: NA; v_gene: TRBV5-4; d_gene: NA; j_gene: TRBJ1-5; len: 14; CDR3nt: TGTGCCAGCAGCCTACAGGGTAGCAATCAGCCCCAGCATTTT; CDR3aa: CASSLQGSNQPQHF
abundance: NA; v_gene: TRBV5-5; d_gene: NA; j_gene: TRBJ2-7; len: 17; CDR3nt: TGTGCCAGCAGCTTGGACCTTACAGGGTGGAGCTCCTACGAGCAGTACTTC; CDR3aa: CASSLDLTGWSSYEQYF
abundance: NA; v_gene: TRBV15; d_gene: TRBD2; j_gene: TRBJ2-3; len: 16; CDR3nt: TGTGCCACCAGCAGAGTTAGCGGGGGTCCCACAGATACGCAGTATTTT; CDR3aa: CATSRVSGGPTDTQYF
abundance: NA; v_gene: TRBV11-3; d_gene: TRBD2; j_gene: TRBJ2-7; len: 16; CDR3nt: TGTGCCAGCAGCTTAGATTCCGGGACTACGTCCTACGAGCAGTACTTC; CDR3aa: CASSLDSGTTSYEQYF
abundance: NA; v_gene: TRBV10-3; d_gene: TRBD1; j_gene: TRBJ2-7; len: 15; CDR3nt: TGTGCCATCAGTGCGACAGGGGCGACTGACTACGAGCAGTACTTC; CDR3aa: CAISATGATDYEQYF
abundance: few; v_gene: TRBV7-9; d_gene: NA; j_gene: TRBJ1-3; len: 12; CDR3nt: TGTGCCAGCAGCGCTACAGGGAACACCATATATTTT; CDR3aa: CASSATGNTIYF
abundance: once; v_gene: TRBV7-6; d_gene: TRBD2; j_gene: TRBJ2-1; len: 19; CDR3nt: TGTGCCAGCAGCCCCGGCGCGGCGGGAGGGCACCTATCCTACAATGAGCAGTTCTTC; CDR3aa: CASSPGAAGGHLSYNEQFF
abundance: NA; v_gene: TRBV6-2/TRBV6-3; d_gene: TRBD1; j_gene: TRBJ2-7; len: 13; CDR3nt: TGTGCCAGCAGCAAGACAGGGGGAGGGGAGCAGTACTTC; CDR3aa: CASSKTGGGEQYF
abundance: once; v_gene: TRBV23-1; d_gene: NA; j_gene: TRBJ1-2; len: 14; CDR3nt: TGCGCCAGCCGACCAGGGGATCCACACTATGGCTACACCTTC; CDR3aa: CASRPGDPHYGYTF